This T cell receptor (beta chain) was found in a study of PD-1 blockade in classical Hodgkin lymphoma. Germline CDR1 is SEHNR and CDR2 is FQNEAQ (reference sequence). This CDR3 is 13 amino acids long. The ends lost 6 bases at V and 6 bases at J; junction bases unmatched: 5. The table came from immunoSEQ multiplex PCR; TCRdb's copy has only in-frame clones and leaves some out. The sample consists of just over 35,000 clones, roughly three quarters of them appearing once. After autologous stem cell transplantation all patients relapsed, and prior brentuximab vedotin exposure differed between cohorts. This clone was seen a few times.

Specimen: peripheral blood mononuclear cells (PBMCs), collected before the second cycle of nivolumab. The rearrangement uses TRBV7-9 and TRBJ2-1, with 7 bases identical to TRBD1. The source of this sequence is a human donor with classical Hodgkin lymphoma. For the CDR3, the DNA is TGTGCCAGCAGGATGGGACAGAGCAATGAGCAGTTCTTC. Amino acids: CASRMGQSNEQFF.